Listed below are T cell receptor beta chains from one sample, sequenced in a study of regulatory T cells in long-lasting Graves disease. TCRdb reprocessed the multiplex PCR reads with MiXCR, giving one entry per CDR3 protein. The sample includes some 410,000 distinct CDR3 sequences, roughly 15% of them seen just once. These data were likewise used in another study, on T cells in Graves' hyperthyroidism and ophthalmopathy.

The material was peripheral blood mononuclear cells (PBMCs), obtained at new diagnosis, from a patient treated with antithyroid drugs. These receptors all come from a woman aged 25 to 39 with Graves disease. CDR3s include the opening cysteine and the closing phenylalanine or tryptophan. D genes are given only for firm matches. Not all rows give a size; the values are once, few, many and, for expanded clones, a class.

j_gene,d_gene,abundance,v_gene,CDR3aa,CDR3nt
TRBJ2-7,TRBD1,-,TRBV7-3,CASSPMTGGGEQYF,TGTGCCAGCAGCCCCATGACAGGGGGAGGCGAGCAGTACTTC
TRBJ1-6,-,many,TRBV7-8,CASSLRAANSPLHF,TGTGCCAGCAGCTTAAGGGCGGCTAATTCACCCCTCCACTTT
TRBJ2-7,-,many,TRBV20-1,CSAPKALISYEQYF,TGCAGTGCCCCGAAGGCACTCATCTCCTACGAGCAGTACTTC
TRBJ2-3,-,-,TRBV27,CASQRTLYTDTQYF,TGTGCCAGCCAGCGGACACTATACACAGATACGCAGTATTTT
TRBJ1-1,TRBD1,many,TRBV2,CAGLDRENTEAFF,TGTGCCGGTCTGGACAGGGAGAACACTGAAGCTTTCTTT
TRBJ2-1,-,-,TRBV27,CASSRIDNEQFF,TGTGCCAGCAGCCGGATTGACAATGAGCAGTTCTTC
TRBJ2-7,TRBD2,-,TRBV11-1,CASRSQRDGYEQYF,TGTGCCAGCAGGAGCCAGCGGGATGGCTACGAGCAGTACTTC
TRBJ2-7,-,many,TRBV10-3,CAISDRTYEQYF,TGTGCCATCAGTGACAGGACCTACGAGCAGTACTTC
TRBJ2-3,TRBD2,few,TRBV3-1,CASSQEGTSGFTDTQYF,TGTGCCAGCAGCCAAGAGGGGACTAGCGGGTTCACAGATACGCAGTATTTT
TRBJ2-7,-,many,TRBV28,CASSDPSGEATYEQYF,TGTGCCAGCAGTGACCCTTCAGGGGAGGCGACCTACGAGCAGTACTTC
TRBJ1-4,-,few,TRBV20-1,CSAHLDDGDEKLFF,TGCAGTGCTCACCTCGACGACGGGGATGAAAAACTGTTTTTT
TRBJ1-1,-,-,TRBV29-1,CSVRGGYTEAFF,TGCAGCGTCCGGGGGGGGTACACTGAAGCTTTCTTT
TRBJ1-1,-,-,TRBV10-3,CAISDWGLAFF,TGTGCCATCAGTGATTGGGGACTTGCTTTCTTT
TRBJ1-5,-,-,TRBV27,CASSRRSNQPQHF,TGTGCCAGCAGTCGGCGTAGCAATCAGCCCCAGCATTTT
TRBJ2-1,-,-,TRBV4-2,CASSPIVGENEQFF,TGTGCCAGCAGCCCGATCGTGGGGGAAAATGAGCAGTTCTTC
TRBJ2-1,-,many,TRBV6-1,CASSGVKNYNEQFF,TGTGCCAGCAGTGGAGTAAAAAATTACAATGAGCAGTTCTTC
TRBJ1-2,TRBD1,-,TRBV7-9,CASSLELTGETYGYTF,TGTGCCAGCAGCTTGGAATTGACAGGGGAAACGTATGGCTACACCTTC
TRBJ2-5,-,few,TRBV29-1,CSVAQGFRADQETQYF,TGCAGCGTTGCTCAGGGTTTTAGGGCCGACCAAGAGACCCAGTACTTC
TRBJ1-2,-,few,TRBV6-1,CASIPGATWYGYTF,TGTGCCAGCATCCCCGGGGCCACTTGGTATGGCTACACCTTC
TRBJ2-2,TRBD1,few,TRBV11-2,CASSKGTGVAGELFF,TGTGCCAGCAGCAAAGGGACAGGGGTTGCCGGGGAGCTGTTTTTT
TRBJ2-1,TRBD2,-,TRBV18,CASSPGLAGDWVLEQFF,TGTGCCAGCTCACCTGGGCTAGCGGGAGATTGGGTCTTAGAGCAGTTCTTC
TRBJ1-6,-,-,TRBV14,CASSQDSRARDSPLHF,TGTGCCAGCAGCCAAGATAGTAGGGCACGTGATTCACCCCTCCACTTT
TRBJ2-2,-,-,TRBV4-3,CASSQTRLLNTGELFF,TGCGCCAGCAGCCAGACCCGACTCCTGAACACCGGGGAGCTGTTTTTT
TRBJ1-2,TRBD1,many,TRBV2,CASSLDREGGYTF,TGTGCCAGCAGTTTGGACAGGGAGGGTGGCTACACCTTC
TRBJ2-3,TRBD2,many,TRBV28,CASSFRREGLEDTQYF,TGTGCCAGCAGTTTCCGGCGGGAGGGCCTTGAAGATACGCAGTATTTT
TRBJ2-1,TRBD2,few,TRBV6-1,CAIGTSGRNEQFF,TGTGCCATCGGGACTAGCGGGAGGAATGAGCAGTTCTTC
TRBJ2-3,-,many,TRBV6-2/TRBV6-3,CASSYPLKSGPDTQYF,TGTGCCAGCAGTTACCCCCTAAAGAGCGGACCAGATACGCAGTATTTT
TRBJ2-1,TRBD2,-,TRBV9,CASSPRGRDSYNEQFF,TGTGCCAGCAGCCCTCGCGGGAGGGACAGTTACAATGAGCAGTTCTTC
TRBJ1-5,-,many,TRBV15,CATSRDLTKQPQHF,TGTGCCACCAGCAGAGATCTTACGAAACAGCCCCAGCATTTT
TRBJ2-1,-,many,TRBV11-2,CASSPRLAAWGFF,TGTGCCAGCAGCCCCAGGCTGGCGGCGTGGGGGTTCTTC
TRBJ2-7,-,many,TRBV5-1,CASSLSEDYEQYF,TGCGCCAGCAGCTTATCCGAGGACTACGAGCAGTACTTC
TRBJ2-7,-,few,TRBV14,CASSLIQGGQKAYEQYF,TGTGCCAGCAGCCTGATTCAGGGGGGTCAAAAGGCCTACGAGCAGTACTTC
TRBJ2-1,TRBD2,-,TRBV14,CASSARGLGYNEQFF,TGTGCCAGCAGCGCTAGAGGACTAGGCTACAATGAGCAGTTCTTC
TRBJ2-5,TRBD2,many,TRBV7-9,CASSPRTSLTQYF,TGTGCCAGCAGCCCCCGGACTAGCTTGACCCAGTACTTC
TRBJ2-2,-,-,TRBV20-1,CSARDRAGYTGELFF,TGCAGTGCTAGAGATCGGGCGGGATACACCGGGGAGCTGTTTTTT
TRBJ1-1,TRBD1,few,TRBV14,CASSQTGDLNTEAFF,TGTGCCAGCAGCCAGACAGGGGACCTGAACACTGAAGCTTTCTTT
TRBJ1-1,TRBD1,few,TRBV6-1,CASSAGDSRREAFF,TGTGCCAGCAGTGCCGGGGACAGCCGGCGTGAAGCTTTCTTT
TRBJ2-7,TRBD2,many,TRBV6-1,CASSTLLGAGGNYEQYF,TGTGCCAGCAGCACCCTCCTGGGGGCGGGAGGTAATTACGAGCAGTACTTC
TRBJ2-1,TRBD2,many,TRBV11-3,CASSLVAGVEFF,TGTGCCAGCAGCTTAGTGGCGGGAGTGGAGTTCTTC
TRBJ2-7,-,few,TRBV6-1,CASSGGHSGDLSYEQYF,TGTGCCAGCAGTGGGGGACATAGCGGAGACCTCTCCTACGAGCAGTACTTC
TRBJ1-4,-,-,TRBV11-2,CASSPSANEKLFF,TGTGCCAGCAGCCCCTCGGCTAATGAAAAACTGTTTTTT
TRBJ2-7,-,many,TRBV5-1,CASSSGGEQYF,TGTGCCAGCAGCTCCGGGGGCGAGCAGTACTTC
TRBJ2-7,TRBD1,many,TRBV20-1,CSAGLRGPSYEQYF,TGCAGTGCTGGCTTGAGGGGGCCAAGCTACGAGCAGTACTTC
TRBJ2-3,TRBD2,many,TRBV20-1,CSARDGDERGATDTQYF,TGCAGTGCTAGAGATGGTGACGAGCGGGGGGCCACAGATACGCAGTATTTT
TRBJ2-1,TRBD1,many,TRBV20-1,CSAKPRTGYYLNEQFF,TGCAGTGCTAAACCGCGGACAGGGTATTACCTCAATGAGCAGTTCTTC
TRBJ2-1,TRBD1,-,TRBV6-1,CASSQTGDGGEQFF,TGTGCCAGCAGCCAGACAGGGGATGGAGGTGAGCAGTTCTTC
TRBJ1-5,-,few,TRBV2,CASSRAGRGGNQPQHF,TGTGCCAGCAGTCGAGCGGGACGGGGGGGCAATCAGCCCCAGCATTTT
TRBJ1-1,-,many,TRBV4-1,CASSQDHGGETEAFF,TGCGCCAGCAGCCAAGATCATGGGGGGGAGACTGAAGCTTTCTTT
TRBJ1-1,-,many,TRBV7-2,CASSYTRVKTEAFF,TGTGCCAGCAGTTATACACGGGTGAAGACTGAAGCTTTCTTT
TRBJ1-6,-,many,TRBV2,CASGGTKGSPLHF,TGTGCCAGCGGGGGAACGAAGGGTTCACCCCTCCACTTT
TRBJ2-3,TRBD1,-,TRBV28,CASSLYGGQGNTDTQYF,TGTGCCAGCAGTTTATACGGGGGACAGGGGAACACAGATACGCAGTATTTT
TRBJ2-5,TRBD1,many,TRBV20-1,CSASSDRGRETQYF,TGCAGTGCTAGTAGTGACAGGGGGAGAGAGACCCAGTACTTC